Listed here is a single T cell receptor beta chain. V was pared by 5 bases and J by 8 bases, with 6 bases of the junction left unmatched. This CDR3 has 14 residues. The germline gives CDR1 SEHNR, CDR2 FQNEAQ (reference sequence). Positive magnetic bead selection isolated CD4+ and CD8+ cells, and flow cytometry checked purity. This record comes from a study of somatic mutations in cytotoxic T cells in rheumatoid arthritis. In the original processing: Some patient CD8+ clones were larger than 1%, and these rarely matched published virus-specific TCRB sequences. The method was immunoSEQ multiplex PCR; TCRdb's version includes in-frame clones alone and lacks a portion of them. V, J and clone size are taken as reported in that table, and D and trimming were inferred from the DNA itself. The sample shows 15,000 or so clones, 75% to 80% of them seen only once.

This chain joins TRBV7-9 and TRBJ2-1; 10 positions match TRBD2. Sequencing was done on a sample of CD8+ T cells sorted from blood. The receptor was isolated from an adult with rheumatoid arthritis. CDR3 DNA: TGTGCCAGCAGCGAAAGCGGGGGGGCCCATGAGCAGTTCTTC. Translation gives CASSESGGAHEQFF.